The present entry profiles one T cell receptor beta chain with its context. Its cognate antigen has yet to be identified. It has no much larger one-base neighbor in the sample; base qualities were not kept. The immunoSEQ hsTCRbeta Kit was used to sequence TCR beta CDR3 regions from DNA. The original methods were these. The ImmunoSEQ Analyzer was used to analyse the TCR sequencing data. T cell clonality was defined as 1 minus Pielou's evenness, calculated on productive rearrangements. The inverse Simpson index, applied to productive templates, was used to measure T cell diversity. T cell density was expressed as TCR beta template counts normalized to usable DNA, with usable DNA estimated by amplifying and sequencing housekeeping genes. Two-sided Kruskal-Wallis tests were used to compare TCR metrics across histologic stages. The table comes from immuneACCESS by way of TCRdb, which keeps in-frame sequences with V and J called. Part of the clones is missing from these tables; in studies checked, under half for an unresolved V gene and the rest for unknown reasons. V and J calls and clone size are copied from that table; D and trimming were computed from the DNA. This sample comprises roughly 28,000 clones, around 74% of them detected only once. Of the sample, 4.5% to 7% is held by the ten largest clones.

The data originate from a study of immune evolution from preneoplasia to lung adenocarcinoma (dated by TCRdb to about 2021). Notes on the research overall: HLA loss of heterozygosity was found in about 6.7% of AIS, 15% of MIA and roughly 31% of ADC lesions, and in no AAH lesions. Sample size was determined by specimen availability and not by a prior power calculation. In total, the cohort included roughly 49 patients with pulmonary nodules, all of whom underwent surgical resection. The study combined immune gene expression, TCR sequencing and multiplex immunofluorescence to profile immune contexture across lung adenocarcinoma precursors and invasive adenocarcinoma. It was reported in the study that more than 85 samples were used for TCR sequencing. TCR sequencing data came from approximately 56 patients. Resected precursor lesions (AAH, AIS, MIA) and invasive adenocarcinomas were compared against paired morphologically normal lung tissue. POLYSOLVER was used to infer class I HLA alleles from exome data, and LOHHLA was used to detect allele-specific HLA loss. Whole exome sequencing and methylation data from the same cohort of nodules were integrated with the immune data.

Overall results and qualifications from the work: T cell clonality was highest in KRAS-mutant nodules compared with EGFR-mutant or double wild-type lesions. Because all patients came from Japan and China, whether the findings apply to Western populations was uncertain. Clonality was highest in normal lung, while later-stage lesions appeared to have lower clonality but higher T cell density and diversity. The findings rested on association rather than direct causation, and larger cohorts with long-term follow-up and longitudinal biopsies were considered necessary. Normal lung had the highest top T cell clone frequencies, which appeared to decline progressively from AAH through AIS, MIA and invasive adenocarcinoma.

V loses 7 bases, J loses 8 bases, and the germline ends lie 21 bases apart. The germline V gene provides CDR1 SQVTM and CDR2 ANQGSEA. Inclusive of the bounding cysteine and phenylalanine, the CDR3 is 14 residues long. CDR3 DNA only is kept here, 42 bases in frame from base 1. Patients underwent resection in Japan or China between about 2014 and 2018. Two lung cancer pathologists independently confirmed the histologic diagnosis of each case on H&E slides. Macro-dissection after pathologic assessment enriched premalignant or tumor cells for nucleic acid extraction. The AllPrep DNA/RNA FFPE Kit was used to isolate DNA from FFPE tissue.

The specimen was FFPE invasive lung adenocarcinoma tissue. The cell subset or site label for this specimen denotes: frankly invasive lung adenocarcinoma (ADC). Recombination joined TRBV29-1 with TRBJ2-1, with the D gene possibly TRBD1 or TRBD2, each one fitting 7 bases. The TCR sequence derives from a person in their sixties or seventies with invasive lung adenocarcinoma. Some clones in this sample may be carry-over from other donors' samples. This receptor has the CDR3 CSAAHRGGGDEQFF. The DNA reads as follows: TGCAGCGCAGCGCACCGGGGAGGGGGCGATGAGCAGTTCTTC.